These T cell receptor beta chains were read from a single sample in a study of beta chain features in type 1 diabetes. Assay: immunoSEQ multiplex PCR; the TCRdb copy retains only in-frame clones and omits some. This repertoire shows 120,000 to 150,000 clones, roughly 10% found once; its top ten account for 1.3%. Sequenced: naive CD4+ T cells from blood. The receptor source for this set is a man younger than 35 in good health. The CDR3 runs from the conserved cysteine through the conserved F or W. D genes are given only for firm matches. Only part of the rows carry a size: once, few, many, or a class if the clone is expanded.

few,TRBJ2-7,TRBD2,TRBV9,CASSESGLAGGYEQYF,TGTGCCAGCAGCGAATCGGGACTAGCGGGGGGCTACGAGCAGTACTTC
few,TRBJ1-1,TRBD1,TRBV5-1,CASSLRGGRTEAFF,TGCGCCAGCAGCTTGCGAGGGGGCAGGACTGAAGCTTTCTTT
many,TRBJ2-5,.,TRBV14,CASSPPGWEETQYF,TGTGCCAGCAGCCCACCGGGGTGGGAAGAGACCCAGTACTTC
.,TRBJ1-6,.,TRBV19,CASTRGHTYNSPLHF,TGTGCCAGTACGCGAGGACATACCTATAATTCACCCCTCCACTTT
.,TRBJ1-2,.,TRBV18,CASSPPEAGAGYTF,TGTGCCAGCTCACCACCGGAGGCAGGGGCTGGCTACACCTTC
.,TRBJ1-1,.,TRBV6-6,CASRRTANTEAFF,TGTGCCAGCCGACGGACAGCAAACACTGAAGCTTTCTTT
.,TRBJ2-5,TRBD1,TRBV5-1,CASSPDRAETQYF,TGCGCCAGCAGCCCGGACAGGGCAGAGACCCAGTACTTC
.,TRBJ1-1,.,TRBV6-1,CASGRAFF,TGTGCCAGCGGGAGAGCTTTCTTT
few,TRBJ2-7,.,TRBV5-1,CASSLVAGVGEQYF,TGCGCCAGCAGCTTGGTCGCAGGGGTAGGGGAGCAGTACTTC
.,TRBJ1-4,.,TRBV6-6,CASTSGTNEKLFF,TGTGCCAGCACTTCGGGAACTAATGAAAAACTGTTTTTT
.,TRBJ1-4,.,TRBV5-1,CASSPPGVGEKLFF,TGCGCCAGCAGCCCACCGGGGGTTGGCGAAAAACTGTTTTTT
many,TRBJ2-6,TRBD2,TRBV7-2,CASGRGVPSGANVLTF,TGTGCCAGCGGACGGGGGGTCCCTTCCGGGGCCAACGTCCTGACTTTC
many,TRBJ2-7,.,TRBV5-4,CASSWGDGPRYEQYF,TGTGCCAGCAGCTGGGGGGACGGCCCTCGCTACGAGCAGTACTTC
.,TRBJ2-5,.,TRBV5-1,CASSLGPQETQYF,TGCGCCAGCAGCTTGGGGCCCCAAGAGACCCAGTACTTC
many,TRBJ2-3,TRBD2,TRBV7-2,CASSVSGGYTDTQYF,TGTGCCAGCAGCGTTAGCGGGGGGTACACAGATACGCAGTATTTT